Each of the 19 T cell receptor beta chains below was sequenced from the same sample in a study of T cells in women clearing cervical HPV infection (dated by TCRdb to 2016 to 2018). Receptors were amplified or captured by the immunoSEQ multiplex PCR assay. Here the immuneACCESS table is served through TCRdb, limited to in-frame sequences with V and J called. Missing clones are a known gap in these copies; in checked studies unresolved V genes cover under half, and the rest lacks a known reason. The sample table gives roughly 30,000 clones. Of the sample, 20% to 25% is held by the ten largest clones. Sequencing input: blood buffy coat. The receptors shown here come from a woman aged 18 to 75 with a cervical HPV16 infection that either progressed to CIN3+ or cleared (not recorded which).

On this clone: Sequencing ends 3 residues short of the CDR3 end; the germline J gene provides the rest. V gene TRBV20-1 combines with J gene TRBJ2-1, with D maybe TRBD2 (6 bases). Germline V gene sequence: CDR1 DFQATT, CDR2 SNEGSKA (reference sequence). The CDR3 has 14 residues. Between the trimmed V and J ends, which lost 3 bases and 2 bases, there was a span of 11 bases. CDR3: CSARSEGPYNEQFF. CDR3 DNA, as far as it was read: TGCAGTGCTAGGTCGGAGGGCCCCTACAATGAG.

In regard to this clone: The DNA ends 3 residues before the CDR3 does, and the rest of the CDR3 is filled in from the germline J gene. The chain employs TRBV11-1 and TRBJ1-1; D perhaps matches TRBD1 (6 bases). This CDR3 has 14 amino acids. V lost 5 bases and J lost 3, with 13 bases in between. Per the germline V gene, CDR1 is SGHAT and CDR2 is FQDESV (reference sequence). The covered CDR3 bases are TGTGCCAGCAGCCTCAGGGGAAGGGACACTGAA. Protein sequence: CASSLRGRDTE. The entire CDR3 protein reads CASSLRGRDTEAFF.

Notes on this clone: The DNA ends 3 residues before the CDR3 does, and the rest of the CDR3 is filled in from the germline J gene. The V and J genes are TRBV2 and TRBJ1-2; no firm D call. The CDR3 contains 13 residues. V lost 3 bases, J lost 0 bases, and 5 bases lay in between. The germline V gene has CDR1 SNHLY and CDR2 FYNNEI. The chain's CDR3 is CASSDSSNYGYTF. Partial CDR3 DNA: TGTGCCAGCAGTGACAGTTCTAACTATGGC.

Details on this clone: The read finishes 3 residues shy of the CDR3 end, and the germline J gene is used to complete it. The genes are TRBV29-1 and TRBJ2-5, with D maybe TRBD1 (7 bases). The CDR3 has 13 amino acids. Trimming left V 6 bases short and J 5 bases short, with 16 bases between. Germline lookup yields CDR1 SQVTM and CDR2 ANQGSEA. CDR3 amino acids: CSVGGGGRETQYF. The covered CDR3 bases are TGCAGCGTCGGAGGAGGGGGCCGGGAGACC.

Remarks on this clone: The read ends 3 residues shy of where the CDR3 ends; the end is completed using the germline J gene. The chain couples TRBV20-1 to TRBJ2-1; the match to TRBD2 covers 8 bases. This CDR3 contains 14 residues. Germline-derived CDR1 and CDR2 are DFQATT and SNEGSKA (reference sequence). V lost 5 bases to trimming and J lost 5 bases; unmatched junction nucleotides: 8. The chain's CDR3 is CSARPGLGNNEQFF. The DNA read from the CDR3 is TGCAGTGCTCGACCGGGACTAGGGAACAATGAG.

In the case of this clone: The read gets to within 3 residues of the CDR3 end, and the germline J gene fills in the rest. The rearrangement uses TRBV7-2 and TRBJ2-3, with 9 bases matching TRBD1. The CDR3 loop spans 14 amino acids. Germline V gene lookup returns CDR1 SGHTA and CDR2 FQGNSA. CDR3 amino acids: CASSLGQGGQPQYF. The DNA read from the CDR3 is TGTGCCAGCAGCTTAGGACAGGGGGGTCAGCCG.

Points on this clone: The read comes to an end 3 residues before the CDR3 does, leaving the germline J gene to fill in the end. The genes are TRBV6-2 or TRBV6-3 and TRBJ1-2; the D is unclear. Germline V CDR1 and CDR2: MNHEY, SVGEGT. V lost 3 bases to trimming and J lost 5 bases, with 10 bases between them. The CDR3 runs 13 residues. The CDR3 bases that were read are TGTGCCAGCAGTTATGCGGCAGCATATGGC. This codes for CASSYAAAYG. The entire CDR3 sequence reads CASSYAAAYGYTF.

On this clone: The CDR3 goes on 3 residues after the read ends, and that part is filled in from the germline J gene. The V and J genes are TRBV11-2 and TRBJ1-1; maybe TRBD1 (6 bases). Trimming shortened V by 2 bases and J by 0 bases, and 7 bases separated the two germline ends. Germline V lookup: CDR1 SGHAT, CDR2 FQNNGV. The CDR3 extends over 14 amino acids. The chain's CDR3 is CASSLTGLNTEAFF. Incomplete CDR3 DNA: TGTGCCAGCAGCTTAACAGGGTTGAACACTGAA. Supplemented by reference TRBV11-2 and TRBJ1-1, the full variable domain reads EAGVAQSPRYKIIEKRQSVAFWCNPISGHATLYWYQQILGQGPKLLIQFQNNGVVDDSQLPKDRFSAERLKGVDSTLKIQPAKLEDSAVYLCASSLTGLNTEAFFGQGTRLTVV.

About this clone itself: The DNA ends 3 residues before the CDR3 does, and the rest of the CDR3 is filled in from the germline J gene. V is TRBV6-2 or TRBV6-3 and J is TRBJ2-7; possible D gene TRBD1, 5 bases. V lost 5 bases and J lost 1, with 12 bases in between. The CDR3 has 14 residues. Germline V gene data show CDR1 as MNHEY and CDR2 as SVGEGT. The DNA read from the CDR3 is TGTGCCAGCAGTCCAAGGGGCCTGTCCTACGAG. Protein: CASSPRGLSYE. The entire CDR3 sequence reads CASSPRGLSYEQYF.

A remark on this clone: The CDR3 end lies 3 residues beyond the end of the read and is filled in from the germline J gene. The chain couples TRBV12-3 or TRBV12-4 to TRBJ2-7, with D hard to call. This CDR3 contains 13 residues. V was trimmed by 6 bases and J by 2 bases, leaving 11 bases between them. The CDR3 sequence: CASSSTPPYEQYF. CDR3 DNA (partial): TGTGCCAGCAGCTCGACACCCCCCTACGAG.

Concerning this clone: The read comes to an end 3 residues before the CDR3 does, leaving the germline J gene to fill in the end. The chain is built from TRBV29-1 and TRBJ1-4; no definite D call. The V end lost 6 bases, the J end lost 5 bases, and 13 bases lay between the germline ends. Germline CDR1 is SQVTM and CDR2 is ANQGSEA. The CDR3 is 13 residues long. Here the CDR3 reads CSVGAASNEKLFF. The sequenced CDR3 bases are TGCAGCGTGGGCGCAGCCAGCAATGAAAAA. The whole variable domain, filled in from reference TRBV29-1 and TRBJ1-4, reads SAVISQKPSRDICQRGTSLTIQCQVDSQVTMMFWYRQQPGQSLTLIATANQGSEATYESGFVIDKFPISRPNLTFSTLTVSNMSPEDSSIYLCSVGAASNEKLFFGSGTQLSVL.

Of note for this clone: The CDR3 end is not reached by the read, which stops 3 residues before it; the germline J gene fills it in. The chain joins TRBV30 to TRBJ1-1; 10 bases agree with TRBD1. The V and J ends lost 3 bases and 3 bases, in that order; junction bases with no gene match: 4. The germline gives CDR1 GTSNPN, CDR2 SVGIG (reference sequence). CDR3 length: 14 residues. This CDR3 is CAWSRQGADTEAFF. The covered CDR3 bases are TGTGCCTGGAGCAGACAGGGGGCGGACACTGAA.

As to this clone: The read ends 3 residues before the CDR3 terminus; that terminus is restored from the germline J gene. The rearrangement uses TRBV5-1 and TRBJ2-1; D might be TRBD1 (6 bases). The germline CDR1 and CDR2 sequences are SGHRS and YFSETQ. This CDR3 has 16 amino acids. With 4 bases removed from V and 1 base from J, the gap between germline ends came to 15 bases. The covered CDR3 bases are TGCGCCAGCAGCCTACTAAGGGGGAGTTCCTACAATGAG. Translating gives CASSLLRGSSYNE. From start to end, the CDR3 is CASSLLRGSSYNEQFF.

As to this clone: From the germline J gene comes the end of the CDR3, since the read stops 3 residues before it. J is TRBJ1-2 and V is TRBV29-1; D gene ambiguous. Germline V gene data show CDR1 as SQVTM and CDR2 as ANQGSEA. Trimming took off 6 bases at V and 3 bases at J, with 11 bases between the two ends. The CDR3 loop spans 12 amino acids. The sequenced CDR3 bases are TGCAGCGTGCCAACAGATTACTATGGC. Translated, it gives CSVPTDYYG. The whole CDR3 protein is CSVPTDYYGYTF.

Notes on this clone: Read data end 3 residues before the CDR3 end; the end is taken from the germline J gene. This chain uses TRBV7-9 with TRBJ2-2; TRBD1 aligns across 8 bases. Germline V gene lookup returns CDR1 SEHNR and CDR2 FQNEAQ (reference sequence). This CDR3 comprises 14 residues. The part of the CDR3 DNA that was read is TGTGCCAGCAGCTCCGACAGGGGTAGTGAAAAG. It yields the protein CASSSDRGSEK. The full CDR3 protein reads CASSSDRGSEKLFF.

The sequenced CDR3 bases are TGTGCCAGCTCCGAGGGCAGGGGGGACACC. This codes for CASSEGRGDT. In full, the CDR3 reads CASSEGRGDTLHF. The chain couples TRBV12-3 or TRBV12-4 to TRBJ1-6; TRBD1 matches 7 bases. The read finishes 3 residues shy of the CDR3 end, and the germline J gene is used to complete it. The CDR3 is made up of 13 amino acids.

Turning to this clone: Read data end 3 residues before the CDR3 end; the end is taken from the germline J gene. The rearrangement links TRBV19 to TRBJ2-4; weak D call: TRBD1 (5 bases). Germline loops: CDR1 LNHDA, CDR2 SQIVND (reference sequence). The CDR3 contains 15 residues. The covered CDR3 bases are TGTGCCAGTAGTGAACAGGCGCCCGTCTCCTATGGT. Amino acid sequence: CASSEQAPVSYG. The complete CDR3 reads CASSEQAPVSYGQYF.

CDR3 loop: CSVEERGSGANVLFF. The covered CDR3 bases are TGCAGCGTTGAGGAGAGGGGGTCTGGGGCCAACGTG. The rearrangement uses TRBV29-1 and TRBJ2-2, with a tentative D call TRBD1 (6 bases). The sequenced fragment ends 3 residues before the CDR3 boundary, so the rest is inferred from the germline J gene. CDR3 length: 15 amino acids. Germline-derived CDR1 and CDR2 are SQVTM and ANQGSEA.

A word on this clone: The read terminates 3 residues before the CDR3 end, so the remaining end is supplied by the germline J gene. J is TRBJ2-7 and V is TRBV7-9; the match to TRBD2 covers 10 bases. With 5 bases clipped from V and 6 bases from J, the junction kept 7 bases outside the gene matches. CDR1 and CDR2 (germline): SEHNR, FQNEAQ (reference sequence). The CDR3 sequence is 14 residues long. The CDR3 DNA, read in part, is TGTGCCAGCAGCGTACTAGCGGGAAATAGCGAG. Translating it yields CASSVLAGNSE. The CDR3 in full is CASSVLAGNSEQYF.